The T cell receptor (beta chain) under discussion was sequenced for a study of a mutant IDH1 vaccine in newly diagnosed glioma. Study as a whole: The earlier regimen, radiotherapy, temozolomide, or both, was most often both.

Time point defined: week 35, safety follow-up. Topical imiquimod accompanied each vaccine dose, which consisted of 300 ug of mutant IDH1 20-mer peptide. Each tumor in the donors was a new WHO grade 3 or 4 astrocytoma, IDH1-mutant and ATRX-lost. Turning to this clone: No antigen is known for it.

Assay: immunoSEQ multiplex PCR; the TCRdb copy retains only in-frame clones and omits some. The data contain about 64,000 clones, about 74% of them singletons. Between the trimmed V and J ends, which lost 4 bases and 1 base, there was a span of 6 bases. This CDR3 spans 12 amino acids. CDR1 SGHKS and CDR2 YYEKEE come from the germline V gene (reference sequence). This sequence joins TRBV5-5 and TRBJ2-7, with no clear D. This TCR came from a man aged 50 to 60 with glioma. Material: PBMCs, obtained from a glioma patient whose treatment included an IDH1 peptide vaccine. In DNA, the CDR3 is TGTGCCAGCAGCCCCCCGTCCTACGAGCAGTACTTC. It codes for CASSPPSYEQYF. The complete variable domain, with remaining parts taken from reference TRBV5-5 and TRBJ2-7, reads DAGVTQSPTHLIKTRGQQVTLRCSPISGHKSVSWYQQVLGQGPQFIFQYYEKEERGRGNFPDRFSARQFPNYSSELNVNALLLGDSALYLCASSPPSYEQYFGPGTRLTVT.